This T cell receptor beta chain emerged from a study of blood T cell repertoires in COVID-19. Whole-study context: The samples span acute and convalescent COVID-19 from the United States, Italy and Spain. The cDNA or gDNA used as material had been derived from T cells, B-cell-depleted T cells, or PBMCs.

Source study methods: Estimation of nucleated cell counts was performed using reference gene primer amplification. Profiling relied on immunoSEQ multiplex PCR, and the TCRdb table lists in-frame clones only, not all of them. The V and J calls and clone size come from that table; D and trimming were worked out from the DNA. The data contain about 83,000 clones, roughly 90% of them singletons. V lost 1 base, J lost 7 bases, and 20 bases lay in between. CDR3 length equals 17 residues. The V gene's germline CDR1 is SGHTA and CDR2 FQGNSA. The V and J genes are TRBV7-2 and TRBJ1-5, with D perhaps matching TRBD1 (5 bases). This clonotype originated in a woman aged 80 or over with active or convalescent COVID-19. Specimen: peripheral blood. CDR3 coding DNA: TGTGCCAGCAGCTTAGTGTCCGGGGAGGGGAGGCGGCAGCCCCAGCATTTT. Translating gives CASSLVSGEGRRQPQHF.